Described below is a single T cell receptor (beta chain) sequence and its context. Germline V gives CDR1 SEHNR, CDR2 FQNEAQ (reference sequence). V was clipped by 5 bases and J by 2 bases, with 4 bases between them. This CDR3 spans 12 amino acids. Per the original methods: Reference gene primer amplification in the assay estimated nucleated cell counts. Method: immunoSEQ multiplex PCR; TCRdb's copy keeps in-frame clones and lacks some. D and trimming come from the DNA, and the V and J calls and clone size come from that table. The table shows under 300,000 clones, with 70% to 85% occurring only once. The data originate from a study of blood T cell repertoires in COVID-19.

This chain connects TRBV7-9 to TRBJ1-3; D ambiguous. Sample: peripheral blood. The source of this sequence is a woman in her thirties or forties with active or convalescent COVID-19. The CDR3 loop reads CASSQTGNTIYF. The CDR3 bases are TGTGCCAGCAGCCAAACTGGAAACACCATATATTTT. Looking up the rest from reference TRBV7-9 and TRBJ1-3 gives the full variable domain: DTGVSQNPRHKITKRGQNVTFRCDPISEHNRLYWYRQTLGQGPEFLTYFQNEAQLEKSRLLSDRFSAERPKGSFSTLEIQRTEQGDSAMYLCASSQTGNTIYFGEGSWLTVV.